A single sample gave rise to the 7 T cell receptor beta chains below, sequenced in a study of T cell responses to AZD1222 COVID-19 vaccine. Repertoires were generated with immunoSEQ multiplex PCR, while TCRdb's copy carries only in-frame clones and drops some. The data show about 140,000 clones, about 86% seen once. The sequencing used peripheral blood, collected on day 0 of AZD1222 vaccination. The receptors originated from an adult in good health.

The chain combines TRBV27 with TRBJ2-2, with D perhaps assigned TRBD1 or TRBD2 (5 bases each). Germline assignment: CDR1 MNHEY and CDR2 SMNVEV (reference sequence). V was clipped by 6 bases and J by 2 bases, with 22 bases between them. The CDR3 runs 18 residues. The CDR3 is CASSRGVPGTANTGELFF. The CDR3 nucleotides are TGTGCCAGCAGCCGAGGAGTCCCCGGGACGGCCAACACCGGGGAGCTGTTTTTT.

This clone was found a few times. The gene calls are TRBV30 and TRBJ1-1, with D unclear. Germline V gene sequence: CDR1 GTSNPN, CDR2 SVGIG (reference sequence). The CDR3 covers 12 residues. Trimming removed 0 bases at V and 13 bases at J, with 15 bases between. The CDR3 spells CAWSVRGEVVFF. The CDR3 DNA is TGTGCCTGGAGTGTACGGGGAGAGGTTGTTTTCTTT.

V and J are TRBV7-9 and TRBJ1-5; D ambiguous. This CDR3 has 12 amino acids. Trimming removed 1 base from V and 6 bases from J, with 4 bases in between. Germline V lookup: CDR1 SEHNR, CDR2 FQNEAQ (reference sequence). The CDR3 loop reads CASSLGGQPQHF. The CDR3 nucleotides read TGTGCCAGCAGCTTAGGAGGTCAGCCCCAGCATTTT. The complete variable domain, with remaining parts taken from reference TRBV7-9 and TRBJ1-5, reads DTGVSQNPRHKITKRGQNVTFRCDPISEHNRLYWYRQTLGQGPEFLTYFQNEAQLEKSRLLSDRFSAERPKGSFSTLEIQRTEQGDSAMYLCASSLGGQPQHFGDGTRLSIL.

This sequence joins TRBV30 and TRBJ2-7; D is perhaps TRBD2 (6 bases). Between the trimmed V and J ends, which lost 5 bases and 0 bases, there was a span of 14 bases. Germline-derived CDR1 and CDR2 are GTSNPN and SVGIG (reference sequence). The CDR3 spans 14 residues. The DNA of the CDR3 is TGTGCCTGGTCCGGGACTGCGAGCTCCTACGAGCAGTACTTC. Residues: CAWSGTASSYEQYF.

The rearrangement links TRBV6-2 or TRBV6-3 to TRBJ2-2, with no clear D. Germline V CDR1 and CDR2: MNHEY, SVGEGT. The CDR3 extends over 13 amino acids. V shed 4 bases and J shed 3 bases, with 6 bases lying between them. CDR3 bases: TGTGCCAGCAGTTCACGGGACACCGGGGAGCTGTTTTTT. Amino acid sequence: CASSSRDTGELFF.

The genes are TRBV12-3 or TRBV12-4 and TRBJ1-5, with unresolved D. V was cut by 2 bases and J by 5 bases, with 7 bases left in between. CDR3 size: 13 residues. CDR3: CASSLTADQPQHF. The CDR3 region has the DNA TGTGCCAGCAGTTTAACAGCAGATCAGCCCCAGCATTTT.

With respect to this clone: Different DNA sequences within this sample yield the same CDR3. CDR3 nucleotide sequence: TGTGCCAGCAGTTCTTACACTGAAGCTTTCTTT. Translating it yields CASSSYTEAFF. The chain employs TRBV12-3 or TRBV12-4 and TRBJ1-1; no reliable D call. Trimming pared 4 bases from V and 3 bases from J, leaving 3 bases between. The CDR3 is 11 amino acids.